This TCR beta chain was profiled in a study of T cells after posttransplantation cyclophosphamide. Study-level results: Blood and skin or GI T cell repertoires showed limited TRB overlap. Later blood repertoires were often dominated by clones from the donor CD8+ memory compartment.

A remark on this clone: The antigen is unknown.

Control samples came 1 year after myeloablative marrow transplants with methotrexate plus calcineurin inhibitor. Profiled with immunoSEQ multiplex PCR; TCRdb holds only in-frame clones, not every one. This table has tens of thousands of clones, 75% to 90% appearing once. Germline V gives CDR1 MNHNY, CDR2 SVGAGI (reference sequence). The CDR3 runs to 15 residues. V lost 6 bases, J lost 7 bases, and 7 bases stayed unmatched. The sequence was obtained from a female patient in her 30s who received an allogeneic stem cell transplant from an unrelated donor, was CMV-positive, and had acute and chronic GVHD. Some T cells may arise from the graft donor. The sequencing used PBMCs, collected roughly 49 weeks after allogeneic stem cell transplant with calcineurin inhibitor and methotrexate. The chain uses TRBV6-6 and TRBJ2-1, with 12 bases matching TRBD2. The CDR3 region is CASSQTSGSRNEQFF. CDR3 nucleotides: TGTGCCAGCAGCCAGACTAGCGGGAGTCGGAATGAGCAGTTCTTC.